In its sample, the clone carrying this T cell receptor (beta chain) was seen a few times. Its antigen is undetermined. The junction departs from germline at one end; a sequencing error may be responsible. Healthy individuals of Caucasian origin from Russia, aged roughly 6 to 100, served as donors. The second PCR ran about 6 to 11 cycles with a sample-barcoded 5' primer and J-beta primers. TCRdb independently ran MiXCR on the 5' RACE reads; one entry per CDR3 protein. Of hundreds of thousands of distinct CDR3 sequences listed, around 50% are singletons. This sample was included in a study of blood T cells in healthy people across ages. Study-level points and caveats: Age showed a roughly linear inverse relationship with TCR beta diversity per million T cells.

The CDR3 totals 12 residues. This TCR was sampled from an elderly man in good health. The V gene is TRBV12-3 or TRBV12-4, the J gene TRBJ2-3, with D unresolved. Sequencing was done on a sample of blood. CDR3 sequence reads: CASSPSTDTEYF. CDR3 nucleotide sequence: TGTGCCAGCAGCCCCAGCACAGATACGGAGTATTTT.